These 21 T cell receptor beta chains were sequenced from one sample in a study of immune cell composition in non-small cell lung cancer. TCRdb's copy holds only in-frame clones and misses some; the assay was immunoSEQ multiplex PCR. The sample lists over 3,000 clones; about 63% were seen once. Sequenced: lung tumor tissue. The source is a human donor with non-small cell lung cancer.

V is TRBV6-1 and J is TRBJ1-2; a weak D match, TRBD1 (6 bases). The CDR3 covers 13 residues. V lost 5 bases to trimming and J lost 4 bases, with 11 bases between them. Germline loops: CDR1 MNHNS, CDR2 SASEGT. CDR3: CASSLRGGYGYTF. DNA of the CDR3: TGTGCCAGCAGTCTCAGGGGCGGCTATGGCTACACCTTC.

In its sample, this clone is large. The sample holds other DNA sequences that translate to the same CDR3. The chain couples TRBV6-5 to TRBJ2-3; 9 positions agree with TRBD2. Germline trimming cut 4 bases from V and 1 base from J; bases unmatched to any gene: 0. Germline values: CDR1 MNHEY, CDR2 SVGAGI. This CDR3 region has 14 residues. For the CDR3, the DNA is TGTGCCAGCAGTTTAGCGGGAGGCACAGATACGCAGTATTTT. Its protein product is CASSLAGGTDTQYF.

The V gene is TRBV7-8, the J gene TRBJ2-6, with a weak D call TRBD2 (6 bases). Trimming removed 1 base from V and 3 bases from J, with 10 bases in between. The CDR3 contains 16 residues. Germline V gene data show CDR1 as SGHVS and CDR2 as FQNEAQ. CDR3 sequence (DNA): TGTGCCAGCAGCTTAGTCCCCGGGAGTGGGGCCAACGTCCTGACTTTC. Translation gives CASSLVPGSGANVLTF.

This clone was detected only a few times. This chain uses TRBV7-8 with TRBJ2-5, with 10 positions matching TRBD2. Germline assignment: CDR1 SGHVS and CDR2 FQNEAQ. With V trimmed by 1 base and J by 4 bases, 15 bases remained unmatched. This CDR3 has 19 amino acids. CDR3 sequence: CASSLEAPLEREGRETQYF. DNA of the CDR3: TGTGCCAGCAGCTTAGAGGCCCCGTTGGAGCGGGAGGGCCGAGAGACCCAGTACTTC.

The V gene is TRBV5-6, the J gene TRBJ2-1; 11 bases match TRBD2. Trimming took 2 bases from V and 9 from J; bases not matched to a gene: 7. Germline CDR1 and CDR2: SGHDT and YYEEEE. The CDR3 totals 15 residues. CDR3 coding DNA: TGTGCCAGCAGCTTACTACTAGCGGGAGCGAGTGAGCAGTTCTTC. It yields the protein CASSLLLAGASEQFF.

The CDR3 here is CASSLIRDTEAFF. For the CDR3, the DNA is TGTGCCAGCTCACTAATCCGGGACACTGAAGCTTTCTTT. V usage is TRBV18 and J usage is TRBJ1-1, with D unclear. CDR1 KGHSH and CDR2 LQKENI come from the germline V gene. The CDR3 totals 13 residues. Deletions cut 4 bases from V and 3 bases from J, with 9 bases between.

V usage is TRBV29-1 and J usage is TRBJ2-7; D might be TRBD1 (6 bases). The CDR3 has 13 residues. Trimming cost V 4 bases and J 2 bases, with 12 bases left between them. Germline CDR1 and CDR2: SQVTM and ANQGSEA. The DNA of the CDR3 is TGCAGCGTTGCGGGACACCGGGCCTACGAGCAGTACTTC. As protein: CSVAGHRAYEQYF.

This chain links TRBV4-3 with TRBJ1-2; D is uncertain. The V gene lost 2 bases and the J gene lost 2 bases, with 6 bases spanning the gap. The CDR3 is 13 amino acids. Germline lookup yields CDR1 LGHNA and CDR2 YSLEER. CDR3 protein: CASSQNLNYGYTF. The CDR3 nucleotides read TGCGCCAGCAGCCAAAACTTGAACTATGGCTACACCTTC.

V usage is TRBV11-2 and J usage is TRBJ2-2; maybe TRBD1 (6 bases). There are 18 residues in the CDR3. Germline CDR1 reads SGHAT; CDR2 reads FQNNGV. Deletions cut 1 base from V and 0 bases from J, with 15 bases between. CDR3 bases: TGTGCCAGCAGCTTAGTTTACTCTAGGACAGCGAACACCGGGGAGCTGTTTTTT. Its translation is CASSLVYSRTANTGELFF.

The J gene is TRBJ1-2, the V gene TRBV7-2, with D possibly being TRBD1 (6 bases). Per the germline V gene, CDR1 is SGHTA and CDR2 is FQGNSA. This CDR3 comprises 16 residues. V lost 3 bases to trimming and J lost 1 base, with 15 bases between them. CDR3: CASSFGGRQVNYGYTF. The CDR3 bases are TGTGCCAGCAGCTTTGGGGGACGACAGGTTAACTATGGCTACACCTTC.

The V gene is TRBV27, the J gene TRBJ1-1, with D tentatively TRBD1 (6 bases). CDR1 MNHEY and CDR2 SMNVEV come from the germline V gene (reference sequence). The CDR3 spans 16 residues. V was trimmed by 2 bases and J by 0 bases, leaving 13 bases between them. The CDR3 is CASSLGTHGMNTEAFF. The CDR3 nucleotides read TGTGCCAGCAGTTTAGGGACACACGGGATGAACACTGAAGCTTTCTTT.

The sample holds a few counts of this clone. The V call is TRBV28, the J call TRBJ1-2; D not resolved. V was trimmed by 2 bases and J by 5 bases, leaving 3 bases between them. Germline V gene data show CDR1 as MDHEN and CDR2 as SYDVKM. The CDR3 covers 11 residues. As DNA, the CDR3 is TGTGCCAGCAGTTTAGAGTATGGCTACACCTTC. It translates to CASSLEYGYTF.

The genes are TRBV5-5 and TRBJ1-1; D is possibly TRBD1 (5 bases). V was cut by 3 bases and J by 6 bases, with 15 bases left in between. The CDR3 runs 14 residues. From germline, CDR1 is SGHKS and CDR2 YYEKEE (reference sequence). The CDR3 reads CASSSGTAGPEAFF. In DNA form, the CDR3 reads TGTGCCAGCAGCTCGGGGACTGCTGGCCCTGAAGCTTTCTTT. Based on the CDR3 plus reference TRBV5-5 and TRBJ1-1, the full variable domain is DAGVTQSPTHLIKTRGQQVTLRCSPISGHKSVSWYQQVLGQGPQFIFQYYEKEERGRGNFPDRFSARQFPNYSSELNVNALLLGDSALYLCASSSGTAGPEAFFGQGTRLTVV.

The CDR3 is CASSLASQDYGYTF. The CDR3 nucleotides are TGTGCCAGCAGCTTAGCTAGCCAGGACTATGGCTACACCTTC. This rearrangement joins TRBV11-3 to TRBJ1-2; D unclear. CDR3 length equals 14 residues. The V gene lost 1 base and the J gene lost 3 bases, with 9 bases spanning the gap. Per germline, CDR1 SGHNT and CDR2 YENEEA.

V gene TRBV27 combines with J gene TRBJ2-5; 10 nucleotides align to TRBD1. Unmatched junction bases numbered 9, after V lost 5 bases and J lost 6 bases. Per the germline V gene, CDR1 is MNHEY and CDR2 is SMNVEV (reference sequence). The CDR3 has 15 residues. The CDR3 coding sequence is TGTGCCAGCAGTCTCCATGGACAGGGGGTAAAGACCCAGTACTTC. As protein: CASSLHGQGVKTQYF.

The V call is TRBV4-3, the J call TRBJ2-7; 9 nucleotides line up with TRBD1. The CDR3 has 15 residues. V was clipped by 4 bases and J by 3 bases; unmatched bases: 7. The germline V gene encodes CDR1 LGHNA and CDR2 YSLEER. In DNA, the CDR3 is TGCGCCAGCAGCCGCACGGGACAGGGACTCTACGAGCAGTACTTC. Its translation is CASSRTGQGLYEQYF.

The chain recombines TRBV6-5 with TRBJ2-5; TRBD1 might be the D (5 bases). With the DNA end fitting TRBJ2-7 better, the J assignment may be wrong. Per germline, CDR1 MNHEY and CDR2 SVGAGI. The CDR3 covers 15 residues. CDR3 sequence: CASSSITDSAYEQYF. The CDR3 DNA sequence: TGTGCCAGCAGTTCCATAACCGACAGCGCCTACGAGCAGTACTTC.

V is TRBV5-1 and J is TRBJ2-2, with 8 positions matching TRBD1. V dropped 3 bases and J dropped 5; count of bases not matched to a gene: 9. There are 16 residues in the CDR3. The V gene's germline CDR1 is SGHRS and CDR2 YFSETQ. The CDR3 loop reads CASSSDRGVGTGELFF. Written as DNA, the CDR3 is TGCGCCAGCAGCTCTGACAGGGGAGTAGGAACCGGGGAGCTGTTTTTT.

The rearrangement links TRBV14 to TRBJ2-1, with a possible D match to TRBD2 (6 bases). The CDR3 length is 13 residues. Germline V gene lookup returns CDR1 SGHDN and CDR2 FVKESK. V was trimmed by 5 bases and J by 10 bases, leaving 15 bases between them. The chain's CDR3 is CASSVRGAGEQFF. The CDR3 region has the DNA TGTGCCAGCAGCGTTCGCGGGGCTGGGGAGCAGTTCTTC.

The chain has TRBV27 and TRBJ1-5; D perhaps matches TRBD1 (5 bases). Between the trimmed V and J ends, which lost 6 bases and 0 bases, there was a span of 18 bases. The CDR3 is made up of 17 amino acids. Germline V lookup: CDR1 MNHEY, CDR2 SMNVEV (reference sequence). CDR3 nucleotide sequence: TGTGCCAGCAGACCCAGGCGGGGGGGGTTTAGCAATCAGCCCCAGCATTTT. Amino acid sequence: CASRPRRGGFSNQPQHF.

V gene TRBV11-3 combines with J gene TRBJ2-1, with TRBD2 matching over 7 bases. The CDR3 loop spans 15 amino acids. Germline assignment: CDR1 SGHNT and CDR2 YENEEA. The V and J ends lost 5 bases and 6 bases, in that order; junction bases with no gene match: 10. DNA for the CDR3: TGTGCCAGCAGCCCCAGGACTAGTTCCAGCAATGAGCAGTTCTTC. Encoded protein: CASSPRTSSSNEQFF.